A single sample is the source of the 17 T cell receptor beta chains below, sequenced in a study of CD8+CD57+ T cells in acquired aplastic anemia. Genomic DNA served as template for TCR beta VDJ and CDR3 profiling. TCRdb itself ran the reads through MiXCR, one entry per CDR3 protein. The top ten clones hold approximately 48% of a sample with approximately 150,000 distinct CDR3 sequences, 71% of them seen once. Whoever was chosen for sequencing had shown CD8+CD57+ cell expansion by flow cytometry. Sequenced input: sorted CD4+, CD8+, or CD8+CD57+ T cells (not recorded which) from PBMCs. The source is a human donor with aplastic anemia.

This clonotype occurred once. The chain has TRBV7-2 and TRBJ1-1; D may be TRBD1 (5 bases). CDR1 and CDR2 from the germline V gene are SGHTA and FQGNSA. The V end lost 1 base, the J end lost 4 bases, and 13 bases lay between the germline ends. The CDR3 length is 15 residues. The CDR3 nucleotides read TGTGCCAGCAGCTTAGGAGGGACGGTGGGCACTGAAGCTTTCTTT. Its protein product is CASSLGGTVGTEAFF.

The chain links TRBV12-3 or TRBV12-4 to TRBJ2-5; 7 nucleotides align to TRBD1. The CDR3 is made up of 14 amino acids. J was trimmed by 5 bases and V by 5 bases; bases with no gene match: 8. The CDR3 region is CASSPGQPGETQYF. CDR3 sequence (DNA): TGTGCCAGCAGTCCGGGACAGCCGGGGGAGACCCAGTACTTC.

V and J are TRBV5-1 and TRBJ1-3, with TRBD1 as a possible D gene (5 bases). The CDR3 is 15 amino acids. Per germline, CDR1 SGHRS and CDR2 YFSETQ. Trimming removed 4 bases at V and 7 bases at J, with 18 bases between. The CDR3 nucleotides are TGCGCCAGCAGCCAAACCGGGACCCCAGTCAACACCATATATTTT. Residues: CASSQTGTPVNTIYF. Using reference TRBV5-1 and TRBJ1-3 for the parts outside the CDR3, the full variable domain is KAGVTQTPRYLIKTRGQQVTLSCSPISGHRSVSWYQQTPGQGLQFLFEYFSETQRNKGNFPGRFSGRQFSNSRSEMNVSTLELGDSALYLCASSQTGTPVNTIYFGEGSWLTVV.

In DNA, the CDR3 is TGTGCCACCAGTGACCGAACTAGCACAGATACGCAGTATTTT. It translates to CATSDRTSTDTQYF. This chain connects TRBV24-1 to TRBJ2-3; D is uncertain. V lost 4 bases and J 0 bases, leaving 7 bases between the germline ends. This CDR3 contains 14 residues. CDR1 is KGHDR, CDR2 SFDVKD, per germline.

The chain links TRBV20-1 to TRBJ2-1; D may be TRBD1 (5 bases). Trimming removed 6 bases at V and 0 bases at J, with 18 bases between. The germline V gene encodes CDR1 DFQATT and CDR2 SNEGSKA (reference sequence). The length of the CDR3 is 16 residues. The chain's CDR3 is CSAGIAGPSSYNEQFF. The CDR3 DNA follows: TGCAGTGCCGGTATCGCAGGGCCCAGCTCCTACAATGAGCAGTTCTTC.

The genes are TRBV25-1 and TRBJ2-7; D gene ambiguous. V was cut by 4 bases and J by 5 bases, with 9 bases left in between. CDR3 size: 12 residues. Germline V CDR1 and CDR2: MGHDK, SYGVNS. CDR3 protein: CASSAGPHEQYF. In DNA, the CDR3 is TGTGCCAGCAGTGCAGGTCCCCACGAGCAGTACTTC.

This clonotype has only a few counts. This sequence joins TRBV24-1 and TRBJ1-6; perhaps TRBD1 as D (5 bases). The CDR3 extends over 19 amino acids. The V gene lost 3 bases and the J gene lost 14 bases, with 31 bases spanning the gap. CDR1 and CDR2 (germline): KGHDR, SFDVKD. CDR3 in DNA: TGTGCCACCAGTGATCCTAGCCCCCGGGACGGACGTCGAACCCCGGCCCTCCACTTT. This gives the protein CATSDPSPRDGRRTPALHF.

V and J are TRBV5-6 and TRBJ1-1; D might be TRBD1 (6 bases). V lost 2 bases and J lost 7, with 9 bases in between. This CDR3 has 12 residues. Germline assignment: CDR1 SGHDT and CDR2 YYEEEE. The CDR3 is CASSFGDNEAFF. The CDR3, as DNA: TGTGCCAGCAGCTTCGGGGACAATGAAGCTTTCTTT.

The table lists this clonotype with a count of one. One junction end does not reproduce the germline sequence, and a read error may be involved. J is TRBJ2-5 and V is TRBV7-7, with a weak D call TRBD2 (6 bases). Germline CDR1 SSHAT, CDR2 FNYEAQ (reference sequence). The CDR3 length is 15 residues. The CDR3, as DNA: TGTGCTAGCAGCTTAGCGGTTACAGGACAAGAGACCCAGTACTTC. This sequence encodes CASSLAVTGQETQYF.

The J gene is TRBJ1-2, the V gene TRBV2; TRBD1 is a possible D gene (6 bases). The CDR3 contains 13 residues. CDR1 and CDR2 (germline): SNHLY, FYNNEI. Trimming took off 6 bases at V and 2 bases at J, with 10 bases between the two ends. The CDR3 DNA reads TGTGCCAGCAGACCGGACAGAAACTATGGCTACACCTTC. As protein: CASRPDRNYGYTF.

The chain combines TRBV24-1 with TRBJ1-2; D gene ambiguous. Trimming shortened V by 3 bases and J by 8 bases, and 15 bases separated the two germline ends. CDR1 and CDR2 from the germline V gene are KGHDR and SFDVKD. The CDR3 has 14 residues. The CDR3 is CATSDRAELTGYTF. The CDR3 nucleotides read TGTGCCACCAGTGATAGGGCGGAATTGACGGGCTACACCTTC.

The chain uses TRBV25-1 and TRBJ2-7; 7 bases fit TRBD1. The CDR3 has 12 residues. Germline CDR1 reads MGHDK; CDR2 reads SYGVNS. With V trimmed by 5 bases and J by 4 bases, 2 bases remained unmatched. In DNA form, the CDR3 reads TGTGCCAGCAGTTGGACAGGTTACGAGCAGTACTTC. This translates into CASSWTGYEQYF.

The rearrangement uses TRBV7-2 and TRBJ2-2, with TRBD1 as a possible D gene (6 bases). Germline values: CDR1 SGHTA, CDR2 FQGNSA. The length of the CDR3 is 16 residues. Trimming left V 7 bases short and J 3 bases short, with 18 bases between. As DNA, the CDR3 is TGTGCCAGCACCCTACCAGGGGCCATAGACACCGGGGAGCTGTTTTTT. Amino acid sequence: CASTLPGAIDTGELFF.

This clonotype has only a few counts. The CDR3 region is CATSRFEAGQNEQYF. The CDR3 region has the DNA TGTGCCACCAGCAGATTCGAGGCGGGACAGAACGAGCAGTACTTC. The chain has TRBV15 and TRBJ2-7, with TRBD1 as a possible D gene (7 bases). The germline V and J ends were trimmed by 2 bases and 5 bases, with 16 bases remaining between them. The CDR3 covers 15 residues. From germline, CDR1 is LNHNV and CDR2 YYDKDF (reference sequence).

V is TRBV9 and J is TRBJ1-6; the match to TRBD1 covers 7 bases. The junction had 1 base not matched to a gene; V was cut back by 0 bases and J by 7 bases. CDR3 length equals 14 residues. The germline gives CDR1 SGDLS, CDR2 YYNGEE. Here the CDR3 reads CASSVEGQNSPLHF. The DNA of the CDR3 is TGTGCCAGCAGCGTAGAGGGACAGAATTCACCCCTCCACTTT.

Turning to this clonotype: An end of the junction differs from the germline gene, which may be a read error. This sequence joins TRBV5-1 and TRBJ2-6; D might be TRBD2 (6 bases). Germline V gene lookup returns CDR1 SGHRS and CDR2 YFSETQ. This CDR3 contains 14 residues. CDR3 protein: CVSSLGLRRNVLTF. The CDR3 DNA follows: TGCGTCAGCAGCTTGGGACTCCGAAGGAACGTCCTGACTTTC.

V usage is TRBV12-3 or TRBV12-4 and J usage is TRBJ2-7; TRBD1 aligns across 9 bases. V dropped 5 bases and J dropped 3; count of bases not matched to a gene: 2. The CDR3 is made up of 13 amino acids. CDR3: CASSRTGDYEQYF. The CDR3 bases are TGTGCCAGCAGTCGGACAGGGGACTACGAGCAGTACTTC.